Sequencing of this T cell receptor beta chain was carried out in a study of blood T cell repertoires in COVID-19. Study summary: The analysed material was cDNA or gDNA that came from T cells, B-cell-depleted T cells, or PBMCs.

One Seattle source followed patients from active infection through their disease course. V was shortened by 5 bases and J by 0 bases, with 8 bases between the two germline ends. The germline gives CDR1 MNHEY, CDR2 SVGEGT. CDR3 length: 13 amino acids. As processed by the authors: For nucleated cells, counts were estimated from reference gene primer amplification. The data were produced by immunoSEQ multiplex PCR, yet TCRdb's version contains in-frame clones alone and is incomplete. The DNA was the basis for D and trimming; V, J and clone size are from that table. The repertoire holds about 500,000 clones, with roughly nine tenths as singletons.

Specimen: peripheral blood. The V gene is TRBV6-2 or TRBV6-3, the J gene TRBJ2-7, with D possibly matching TRBD2 (5 bases). The sequence was collected from a man younger than 35 with COVID-19, enrolled during active disease. As DNA, the CDR3 is TGTGCCAGCAGTCCGGGATTCTCCTACGAGCAGTACTTC. This encodes CASSPGFSYEQYF.